These T cell receptor beta chains were read from a single sample in a study of cytomegalovirus exposure and HLA in healthy donors. Method: immunoSEQ multiplex PCR; TCRdb's copy keeps in-frame clones and lacks some. The data show some 190,000 clones, around 80% seen once. The specimen sequenced was PBMCs. These receptors were obtained from a girl aged 5 to 17 in good health and CMV-seropositive. Each CDR3 is given with its conserved first and last residue. Not every row has a clone size; where given, it reads once, few, many or a size class.

once	TRBV6-1	TRBJ2-1	CASWFSGSEQFF
-	TRBV19	TRBJ2-5	CASSIHGRERSETQYF
-	TRBV6-4	TRBJ1-1	CASSETGVEEAFF
-	TRBV27	TRBJ2-7	CASSLYGGTSYEQYF
-	TRBV10-3	TRBJ2-1	CAISESSGRGNEQFF
-	TRBV7-6	TRBJ1-2	CASSSDTYYGYTF
-	TRBV5-1	TRBJ2-7	CASSSQGQSPEQYF
-	TRBV6-5	TRBJ2-2	CASSYALAGVAGELFF
-	TRBV10-1	TRBJ2-2	CASSGDRAGELFF
-	TRBV7-9	TRBJ2-3	CASSLDGGQSISTDTQYF
-	TRBV19	TRBJ1-1	CASSIGAGMGTEAFF
few	TRBV7-9	TRBJ2-3	CASSLAALSTDTQYF
-	TRBV30	TRBJ1-5	CAWNSNRANQPQHF
once	TRBV2	TRBJ1-4	CANRLRGINEKLFF
-	TRBV10-3	TRBJ2-5	CAISIRLEDTETQYF
-	TRBV10-3	TRBJ1-1	CAISDGTGGRAFF
-	TRBV10-3	TRBJ2-2	CAISAQRGNTGELFF
-	TRBV28	TRBJ2-3	CASSLGGTSFDTQYF
few	TRBV2	TRBJ1-1	CATRRRQPDEAFF
-	TRBV6-1	TRBJ1-5	CASSRRDFSNQPQHF
-	TRBV4-3	TRBJ1-2	CASSQDPAQGSLGYTF
-	TRBV19	TRBJ1-2	CASAPRQGNYGYTF
-	TRBV5-1	TRBJ1-4	CASSPGTGEKLFF
-	TRBV7-9	TRBJ1-4	CASSAQGPNEKLFF
few	TRBV19	TRBJ2-3	CASSIGISDTQYF
-	TRBV11-3	TRBJ2-7	CASSLEGTSGSEQYF
-	TRBV4-1	TRBJ1-4	CASSHERPLSPGEKLFF
-	TRBV5-1	TRBJ2-7	CASSPLGPQGTYEQYF
once	TRBV7-3	TRBJ1-2	CASSFDRGSLFTF
-	TRBV6-5	TRBJ2-1	CASSSGTPSYNEQFF